The clone carrying this TCR beta chain is a singleton in its sample. Produced via immunoSEQ multiplex PCR; TCRdb's table is partial and in-frame only. The data contain approximately 95,000 clones, roughly two thirds of them singletons. Germline CDR1 and CDR2: SGHTA and FQGNSA. V was pared by 2 bases and J by 7 bases, with 12 bases between. The CDR3 is 14 residues long. This sample is drawn from a study of shared clonotypes between healthy human individuals. The source of this sequence is a man under 40 in good health. This chain links TRBV7-2 with TRBJ2-1; tentatively, D is TRBD2 (5 bases). Sequencing was carried out using memory CD8+ T cells sorted from blood. The subset: CD45RO+ cells pooled with CCR7-negative TemRA cells. DNA of the CDR3: TGTGCCAGCAGCTTAACGGGAACACCAAATGAGCAGTTCTTC. It specifies CASSLTGTPNEQFF.